The 27 T cell receptor beta chains below all came from one sample that was sequenced in a study of blood T cells in healthy people across ages. Then a second PCR, running roughly 7 to 12 cycles, was carried out with a sample-barcoded 5' primer and a J-beta primer mix. TCRdb re-derived calls from the 5' RACE reads in MiXCR, one entry per CDR3 protein. Here the sample spans roughly 800,000 distinct CDR3 sequences, approximately 55% being singletons. Sequencing was done on a sample of blood. The receptors shown here come from a man older than 75 in good health.

V is TRBV29-1 and J is TRBJ2-3; D possibly corresponds to TRBD2 (5 bases). CDR1 SQVTM and CDR2 ANQGSEA come from the germline V gene. This CDR3 has 14 amino acids. With 4 bases removed from V and 2 bases from J, the gap between germline ends came to 13 bases. CDR3 amino acids: CSVAGLIFTDTQYF. The CDR3 region has the DNA TGCAGCGTTGCAGGACTGATTTTCACAGATACGCAGTATTTT.

V gene TRBV5-1 combines with J gene TRBJ2-7; 9 bases match TRBD1. V lost 4 bases and J lost 7; bases outside the gene matches: 12. This CDR3 has 15 amino acids. CDR1 SGHRS and CDR2 YFSETQ come from the germline V gene. CDR3 in DNA: TGCGCCAGCAGCACCGGACAGGGGTCATACAATGAGCAGTACTTC. The encoded protein is CASSTGQGSYNEQYF.

CDR3 sequence: CASSLEWDLGQGSYEQYF. As DNA, the CDR3 is TGTGCCAGCAGCTTAGAATGGGACTTGGGGCAGGGGTCCTACGAGCAGTACTTC. The V and J genes are TRBV7-6 and TRBJ2-4; TRBD1 or TRBD2 may be the D gene (6 bases each). Judging by the DNA end, TRBJ2-7 fits better; the J call may be wrong. Germline V gene data show CDR1 as SGHVS and CDR2 as FNYEAQ. The CDR3 has 18 amino acids.

V gene TRBV27 combines with J gene TRBJ2-4, with 9 bases matching TRBD2. The J call could be wrong; TRBJ2-7 is a better fit for the DNA end. CDR1 and CDR2 from the germline V gene are MNHEY and SMNVEV (reference sequence). This CDR3 has 15 amino acids. The CDR3 region is CASSLSPSGNYEQYF. The CDR3, as DNA: TGTGCCAGCAGTTTATCGCCTAGCGGGAACTACGAGCAGTACTTC.

The DNA of the CDR3 is TGTGCCAGCAGAACTAGTTATGAGCAGTTCTTC. This codes for CASRTSYEQFF. V usage is TRBV2 and J usage is TRBJ2-1; D might be TRBD2 (5 bases). CDR3 size: 11 residues. The V gene's germline CDR1 is SNHLY and CDR2 FYNNEI. V was pared by 6 bases and J by 8 bases, with 8 bases between.

The chain is built from TRBV20-1 and TRBJ2-3, with TRBD2 matching over 7 bases. The V segment lost 1 base and the J segment 0 bases; nucleotides outside the gene matches: 7. Per the germline V gene, CDR1 is DFQATT and CDR2 is SNEGSKA (reference sequence). There are 16 residues in the CDR3. The CDR3 nucleotides read TGCAGTGCTAGAGTGGGTAGCGGGTTCAGCACAGATACGCAGTATTTT. Translating it yields CSARVGSGFSTDTQYF.

The CDR3 DNA follows: TGCGCCAGCAGCTTACCAACAGGGGGCTCAAGCACAGATACGCAGTATTTT. This encodes CASSLPTGGSSTDTQYF. The rearrangement uses TRBV5-1 and TRBJ2-3, with 9 bases identical to TRBD1. The germline gives CDR1 SGHRS, CDR2 YFSETQ. The CDR3 contains 17 residues. Germline trimming cut 2 bases from V and 0 bases from J; bases unmatched to any gene: 7.

The chain links TRBV6-1 to TRBJ2-7; 14 bases align to TRBD2. V trimming: 6 bases; J trimming: 1 base; junction bases outside the gene matches: 14. The CDR3 loop spans 19 amino acids. From germline, CDR1 is MNHNS and CDR2 SASEGT. CDR3 loop: CASSSPGTSGSSRSYEQYF. The CDR3 DNA reads as TGTGCCAGCAGCTCCCCCGGGACTAGCGGGAGTTCCAGATCCTACGAGCAGTACTTC.

The chain links TRBV20-1 to TRBJ2-3, with D perhaps matching TRBD2 (6 bases). CDR3 length: 15 amino acids. Looked up from germline, CDR1 is DFQATT and CDR2 is SNEGSKA (reference sequence). Trimming left V 3 bases short and J 0 bases short, with 13 bases between. The CDR3 DNA follows: TGCAGTGCTAGTTTGGCGGGAACTAGCACAGATACGCAGTATTTT. Protein sequence: CSASLAGTSTDTQYF.

With regard to this clonotype: Likely a read error: the CDR3 ends without its conserved phenylalanine or tryptophan. The V call is TRBV20-1, the J call TRBJ2-7; D may be TRBD1 (6 bases). V lost 6 bases to trimming and J lost 5 bases, with 17 bases between them. The germline V gene encodes CDR1 DFQATT and CDR2 SNEGSKA (reference sequence). The CDR3 extends over 13 amino acids. The CDR3 reads CSAYVQGSNEQYL. The CDR3 nucleotides are TGCAGTGCCTATGTCCAGGGGAGCAACGAGCAGTACTTA.

The rearrangement joins TRBV3-1 to TRBJ2-2, with D perhaps matching TRBD2 (6 bases). Trimming left V 4 bases short and J 4 bases short, with 16 bases between. The germline V gene has CDR1 LGHDT and CDR2 YNNKEL (reference sequence). CDR3 length: 16 amino acids. CDR3 bases: TGTGCCAGCAGCCTAACGACTAGATCGGGCACCGGGGAGCTGTTTTTT. This translates into CASSLTTRSGTGELFF.

This clonotype was counted only a few times. This chain links TRBV29-1 with TRBJ2-7, with D tentatively TRBD2 (5 bases). The V end was cut by 0 bases, the J end by 7 bases, with 31 bases between. From germline, CDR1 is SQVTM and CDR2 ANQGSEA. This CDR3 comprises 19 residues. The CDR3 DNA reads TGCAGCGTTGAAGAGGTTCCTAGCAGGACCCCTACTTCGAGGAATGAGCAGTACTTC. Translated: CSVEEVPSRTPTSRNEQYF.

This clonotype was detected only once. This sequence joins TRBV24-1 and TRBJ2-5; 8 bases agree with TRBD2. The CDR3 covers 14 residues. The trim removed 7 bases at V and 5 bases at J, leaving 8 bases unmatched. Germline CDR1 is KGHDR and CDR2 is SFDVKD. This chain's CDR3 is CATRLSGGEETQYF. In DNA form, the CDR3 reads TGTGCCACCAGACTAAGCGGGGGAGAGGAGACCCAGTACTTC.

This clonotype came up many times. The chain is built from TRBV4-2 and TRBJ2-5; 8 bases match TRBD1. Unmatched junction bases numbered 9, after V lost 4 bases and J lost 5 bases. Germline lookup yields CDR1 LGHNA and CDR2 YNFKEQ. The CDR3 covers 15 residues. This CDR3 is CASSRRTGSGETQYF. CDR3 nucleotides: TGTGCCAGCAGCCGCCGGACAGGGTCGGGTGAGACCCAGTACTTC.

As regards this clonotype: A read error may produce the germline difference seen at one junction end. The rearrangement uses TRBV29-1 and TRBJ2-3; no clear D gene. Germline V gene sequence: CDR1 SQVTM, CDR2 ANQGSEA. The CDR3 covers 11 residues. CDR3 amino acids: CSVCFTETQYF. CDR3 nucleotide sequence: TGCAGCGTCTGTTTCACAGAGACGCAGTATTTT.

The V call is TRBV12-3 or TRBV12-4, the J call TRBJ2-7, with a possible D match to TRBD2 (6 bases). The length of the CDR3 is 15 residues. The V and J ends lost 5 bases and 2 bases respectively, with 16 bases between them. CDR3 bases: TGTGCCAGCAGTCCCGGGGCGGCGGGAACCTACGAGCAGTACTTC. It codes for CASSPGAAGTYEQYF.

CDR3 loop: CASSLFGGPVDIQYF. The CDR3 DNA reads TGTGCCAGCAGCCTCTTTGGAGGGCCGGTGGACATTCAGTACTTC. V and J are TRBV13 and TRBJ2-4; the D gene is possibly TRBD2 (6 bases). The V gene lost 5 bases and the J gene lost 8 bases, with 19 bases spanning the gap. Looked up from germline, CDR1 is PRHDT and CDR2 is FYEKMQ (reference sequence). This CDR3 is 15 amino acids long.

The gene calls are TRBV7-9 and TRBJ2-7; 10 nucleotides line up with TRBD1. The length of the CDR3 is 16 residues. V lost 6 bases to trimming and J lost 5 bases; unmatched junction nucleotides: 13. Germline V gives CDR1 SEHNR, CDR2 FQNEAQ (reference sequence). The CDR3 nucleotides are TGTGCCAGCAGTTCTTCTGGAGGGACAGGGGCCCACGAGCAGTACTTC. This encodes CASSSSGGTGAHEQYF.

The J gene is TRBJ2-1, the V gene TRBV6-2 or TRBV6-3; tentative D call: TRBD2 (6 bases). This CDR3 comprises 20 residues. V was clipped by 0 bases and J by 0 bases, with 21 bases between them. Germline lookup yields CDR1 MNHEY and CDR2 SVGEGT. CDR3 sequence: CASSYSKGTVAPSSYNEQFF. CDR3 sequence (DNA): TGTGCCAGCAGTTACTCGAAGGGGACTGTGGCACCTAGCTCCTACAATGAGCAGTTCTTC.

The V and J genes are TRBV20-1 and TRBJ1-2; possibly TRBD1 for D (5 bases). The length of the CDR3 is 16 residues. The V end lost 5 bases, the J end lost 13 bases, and 32 bases lay between the germline ends. Per germline, CDR1 DFQATT and CDR2 SNEGSKA (reference sequence). The DNA of the CDR3 is TGCAGTGCTCTCCGGGACTCCCTTCCACTTACAATCCCTCTCACCTTC. Its translation is CSALRDSLPLTIPLTF.

The sample holds many counts of this clonotype. J is TRBJ2-7 and V is TRBV7-2, with D perhaps given as TRBD1 or TRBD2 (5 bases each). Trimming took 4 bases from V and 2 from J, leaving 18 bases between them. In germline, CDR1 is SGHTA, CDR2 FQGNSA. This CDR3 has 16 amino acids. The CDR3 reads CASSSSGTTLTYEQYF. DNA of the CDR3: TGTGCCAGCAGCTCCTCCGGGACGACCTTAACCTACGAGCAGTACTTC.

The genes are TRBV24-1 and TRBJ2-5; perhaps D is TRBD1 or TRBD2 (5 bases each). CDR3 size: 13 residues. Germline CDR1 KGHDR, CDR2 SFDVKD. Trimming removed 9 bases from V and 1 base from J, with 11 bases in between. The CDR3 protein is CATGDGAQETQYF. The CDR3 nucleotides are TGTGCCACCGGAGACGGGGCCCAAGAGACCCAGTACTTC.

This clonotype was picked up a small number of times. One junction end disagrees with the germline gene, perhaps due to a read error. This chain joins TRBV7-8 and TRBJ1-2; no definite D call. Germline V gene data show CDR1 as SGHVS and CDR2 as FQNEAQ. The CDR3 totals 13 residues. The CDR3 DNA follows: TGTGTCAGCAGCTTAGCGCGGAGCTATGGCTACACCTTC. It translates to CVSSLARSYGYTF.

The chain combines TRBV24-1 with TRBJ2-7, with D possibly TRBD2 on 5 matching bases. The CDR3 runs to 13 residues. Germline CDR1 is KGHDR and CDR2 is SFDVKD. V was pared by 7 bases and J by 0 bases, with 9 bases between. This CDR3 reads CATREGNSYEQYF. The CDR3 DNA reads TGTGCCACCAGAGAGGGAAACTCCTACGAGCAGTACTTC.

The chain combines TRBV29-1 with TRBJ2-3; tentatively, D is TRBD1 (5 bases). Looked up from germline, CDR1 is SQVTM and CDR2 is ANQGSEA. V lost 7 bases to trimming and J lost 3 bases, with 11 bases between them. This CDR3 comprises 12 residues. The CDR3 here is CSAAPGTDTQYF. The DNA of the CDR3 is TGCAGCGCCGCCCCAGGGACAGATACGCAGTATTTT.

This chain links TRBV6-2 or TRBV6-3 with TRBJ2-7, with TRBD2 matching 7 bases. Germline V gene lookup returns CDR1 MNHEY and CDR2 SVGEGT. V dropped 11 bases and J dropped 4; count of bases not matched to a gene: 8. This CDR3 is 12 amino acids long. The CDR3 spells CASGGDLYEQYF. The CDR3 DNA sequence: TGTGCCTCTGGGGGGGACCTTTACGAGCAGTACTTC.

This clonotype was seen a few times. The genes are TRBV7-9 and TRBJ2-5; 10 bases align to TRBD2. Trimming at V came to 2 bases and at J to 4 bases, leaving 7 bases not matched to a gene. The CDR3 extends over 16 amino acids. Germline CDR1 is SEHNR and CDR2 is FQNEAQ (reference sequence). The CDR3 coding sequence is TGTGCCAGCAGCTTAAGGCCTAGCGGGAGCGGAGAGACCCAGTACTTC. Protein sequence: CASSLRPSGSGETQYF.